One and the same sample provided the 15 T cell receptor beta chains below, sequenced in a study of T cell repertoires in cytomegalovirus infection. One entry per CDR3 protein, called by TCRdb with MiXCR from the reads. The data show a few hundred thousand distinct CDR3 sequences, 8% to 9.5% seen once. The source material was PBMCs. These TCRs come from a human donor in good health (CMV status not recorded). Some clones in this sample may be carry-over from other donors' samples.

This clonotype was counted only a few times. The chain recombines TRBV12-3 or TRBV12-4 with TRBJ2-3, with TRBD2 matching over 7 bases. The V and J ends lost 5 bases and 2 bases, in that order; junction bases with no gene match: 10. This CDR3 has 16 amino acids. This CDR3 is CASSPRPTSATDTQYF. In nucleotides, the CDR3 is TGTGCCAGCAGTCCCCGTCCCACTAGCGCCACAGATACGCAGTATTTT.

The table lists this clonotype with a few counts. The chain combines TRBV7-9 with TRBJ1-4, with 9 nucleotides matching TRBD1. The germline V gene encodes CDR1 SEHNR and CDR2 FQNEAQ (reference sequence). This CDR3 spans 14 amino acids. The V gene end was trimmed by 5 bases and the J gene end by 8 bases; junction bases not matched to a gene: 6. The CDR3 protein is CASSQGQGLEKLFF. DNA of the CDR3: TGTGCCAGCAGCCAGGGACAGGGCTTAGAAAAACTGTTTTTT. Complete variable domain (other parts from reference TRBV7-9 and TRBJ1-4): DTGVSQNPRHKITKRGQNVTFRCDPISEHNRLYWYRQTLGQGPEFLTYFQNEAQLEKSRLLSDRFSAERPKGSFSTLEIQRTEQGDSAMYLCASSQGQGLEKLFFGSGTQLSVL.

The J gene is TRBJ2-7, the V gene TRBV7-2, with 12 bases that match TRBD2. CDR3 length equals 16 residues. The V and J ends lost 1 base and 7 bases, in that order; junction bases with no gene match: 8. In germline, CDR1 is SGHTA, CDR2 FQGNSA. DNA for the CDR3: TGTGCCAGCAGCTTAGGGGGGACTAGCGGGTACGGGGAGCAGTACTTC. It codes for CASSLGGTSGYGEQYF.

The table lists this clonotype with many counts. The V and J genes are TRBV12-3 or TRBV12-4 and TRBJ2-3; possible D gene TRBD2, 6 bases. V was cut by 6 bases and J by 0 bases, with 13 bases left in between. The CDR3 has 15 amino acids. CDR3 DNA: TGTGCCAGCAGACCCGAAGGGACTAGCACAGATACGCAGTATTTT. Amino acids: CASRPEGTSTDTQYF.

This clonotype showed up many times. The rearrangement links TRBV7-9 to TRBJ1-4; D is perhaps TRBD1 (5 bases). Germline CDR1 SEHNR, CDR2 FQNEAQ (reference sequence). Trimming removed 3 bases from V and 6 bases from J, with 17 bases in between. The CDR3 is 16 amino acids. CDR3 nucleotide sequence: TGTGCCAGCAGCTTTGTTCGCGGGGCATCGGATGAAAAACTGTTTTTT. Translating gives CASSFVRGASDEKLFF.

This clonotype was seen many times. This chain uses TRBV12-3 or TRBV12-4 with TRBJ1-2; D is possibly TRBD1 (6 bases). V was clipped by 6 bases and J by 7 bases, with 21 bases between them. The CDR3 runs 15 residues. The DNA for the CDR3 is TGTGCCAGCAGCATGGGGATTTTAGGGGGACGTGGCTACACCTTC. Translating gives CASSMGILGGRGYTF.

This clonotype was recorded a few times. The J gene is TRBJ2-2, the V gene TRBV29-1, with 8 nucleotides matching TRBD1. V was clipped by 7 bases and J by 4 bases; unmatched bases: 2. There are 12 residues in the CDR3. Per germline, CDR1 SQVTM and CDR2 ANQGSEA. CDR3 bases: TGCAGCGCCGGGACAGGCACCGGGGAGCTGTTTTTT. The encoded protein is CSAGTGTGELFF.

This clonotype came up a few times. CDR3 in DNA: TGTGCCAGCAGCCTACGACTAGCGGAGAACAATGAGCAGTTCTTC. Amino acids: CASSLRLAENNEQFF. The V call is TRBV7-2, the J call TRBJ2-1, with 9 bases fitting TRBD2. The germline V gene has CDR1 SGHTA and CDR2 FQGNSA. J lost 5 bases, V lost 5 bases, and 7 bases had no gene match. The CDR3 is made up of 15 amino acids.

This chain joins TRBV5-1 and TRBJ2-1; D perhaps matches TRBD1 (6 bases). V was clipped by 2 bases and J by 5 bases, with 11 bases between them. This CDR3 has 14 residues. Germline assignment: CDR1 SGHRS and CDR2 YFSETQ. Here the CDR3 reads CASSFGWTDNEQFF. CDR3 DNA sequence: TGCGCCAGCAGCTTTGGGTGGACAGACAATGAGCAGTTCTTC.

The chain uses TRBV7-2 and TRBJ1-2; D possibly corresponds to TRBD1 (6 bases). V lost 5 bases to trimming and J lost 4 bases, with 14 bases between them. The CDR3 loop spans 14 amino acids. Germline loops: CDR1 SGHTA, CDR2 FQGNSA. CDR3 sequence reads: CASSPLGQTYGYTF. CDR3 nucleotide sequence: TGTGCCAGCAGCCCCCTGGGACAAACCTATGGCTACACCTTC.

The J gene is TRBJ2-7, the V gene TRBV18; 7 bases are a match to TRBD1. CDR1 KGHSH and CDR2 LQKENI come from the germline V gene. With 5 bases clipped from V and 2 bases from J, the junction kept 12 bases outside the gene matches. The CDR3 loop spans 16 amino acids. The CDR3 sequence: CASSSKRQGNTYEQYF. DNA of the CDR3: TGTGCCAGCTCATCCAAACGACAGGGTAATACCTACGAGCAGTACTTC.

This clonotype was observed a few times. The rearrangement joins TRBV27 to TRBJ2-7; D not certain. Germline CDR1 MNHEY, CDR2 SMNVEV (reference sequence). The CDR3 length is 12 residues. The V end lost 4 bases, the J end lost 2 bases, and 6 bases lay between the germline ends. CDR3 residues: CASSSKPYEQYF. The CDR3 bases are TGTGCCAGCAGTTCAAAGCCCTACGAGCAGTACTTC.

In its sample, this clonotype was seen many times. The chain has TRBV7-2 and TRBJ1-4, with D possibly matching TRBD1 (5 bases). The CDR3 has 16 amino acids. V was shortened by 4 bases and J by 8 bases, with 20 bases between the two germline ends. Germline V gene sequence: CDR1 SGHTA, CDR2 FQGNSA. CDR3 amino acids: CASSSLPRGAQEKLFF. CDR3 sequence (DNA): TGTGCCAGCAGCTCGCTGCCTCGCGGGGCGCAAGAAAAACTGTTTTTT.

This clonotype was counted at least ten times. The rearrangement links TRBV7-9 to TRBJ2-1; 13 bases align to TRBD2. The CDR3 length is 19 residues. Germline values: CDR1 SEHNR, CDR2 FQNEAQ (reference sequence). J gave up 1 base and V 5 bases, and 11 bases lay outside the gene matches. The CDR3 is CASSRGTSGAWGSYNEQFF. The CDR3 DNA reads TGTGCCAGCAGCCGCGGGACTAGCGGGGCCTGGGGGTCCTACAATGAGCAGTTCTTC.

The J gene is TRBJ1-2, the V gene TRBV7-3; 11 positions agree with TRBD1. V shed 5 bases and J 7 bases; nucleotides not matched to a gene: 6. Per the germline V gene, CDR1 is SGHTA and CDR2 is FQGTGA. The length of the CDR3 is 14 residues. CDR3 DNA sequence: TGTGCCAGCAGCGTCGGACAGGGGGCGGTTGGCTACACCTTC. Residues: CASSVGQGAVGYTF.